This T cell receptor beta chain was identified during a study of shared clonotypes between healthy human individuals. Clones were read by immunoSEQ multiplex PCR, and TCRdb kept only the in-frame ones, dropping some. This sample yields roughly 2,300,000 clones, of which less than 95% are seen a single time; approximately 0.4% belongs to the top ten. This CDR3 contains 13 residues. Germline CDR1 and CDR2: MDHEN and SYDVKM. J was trimmed by 7 bases and V by 10 bases; bases with no gene match: 9. The sequenced sample consisted of naive CD4+ T cells from PBMCs. Subset described: CD45RA+ positively selected. This chain links TRBV28 with TRBJ2-2; TRBD1 matches at 7 bases. This TCR was sampled from a man younger than 30 in good health. Some clones in this sample may be carry-over from other donors' samples. CDR3 in amino acids: CATTDRVSGELFF. The CDR3 DNA sequence: TGTGCCACCACCGACAGGGTGAGCGGGGAGCTGTTTTTT.